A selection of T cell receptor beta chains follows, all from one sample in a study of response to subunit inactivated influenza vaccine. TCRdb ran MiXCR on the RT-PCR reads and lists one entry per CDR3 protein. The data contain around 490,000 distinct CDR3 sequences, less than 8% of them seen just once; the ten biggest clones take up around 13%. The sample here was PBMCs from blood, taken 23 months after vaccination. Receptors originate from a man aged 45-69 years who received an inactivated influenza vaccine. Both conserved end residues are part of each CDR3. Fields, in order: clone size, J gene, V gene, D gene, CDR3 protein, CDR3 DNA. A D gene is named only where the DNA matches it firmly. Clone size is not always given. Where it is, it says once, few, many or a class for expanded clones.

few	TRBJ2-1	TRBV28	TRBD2	CASSLLAGAYEQFF	TGTGCCAGCAGTTTGTTAGCGGGAGCGTATGAGCAGTTCTTC
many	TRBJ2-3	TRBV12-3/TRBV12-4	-	CASSPQSSSDTQYF	TGTGCCAGCAGCCCCCAAAGTAGCTCAGATACGCAGTATTTT
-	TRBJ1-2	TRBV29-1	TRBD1	CSVGPATGGAHYGYTF	TGCAGCGTTGGACCCGCTACAGGGGGCGCCCACTATGGCTACACCTTC
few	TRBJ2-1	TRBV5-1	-	CASSLQRDEQFF	TGCGCCAGCAGCTTGCAACGCGATGAGCAGTTCTTC
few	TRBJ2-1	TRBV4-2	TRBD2	CASSPVAGGHNEQFF	TGTGCCAGCAGCCCGGTAGCGGGGGGACACAATGAGCAGTTCTTC
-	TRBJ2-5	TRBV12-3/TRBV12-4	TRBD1	CARRSQTGIETQYF	TGTGCCCGCAGGTCGCAGACAGGGATAGAGACCCAGTACTTC
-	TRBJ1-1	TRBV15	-	CATSERQAVNTEAFF	TGTGCCACCAGCGAAAGACAGGCCGTGAACACTGAAGCTTTCTTT
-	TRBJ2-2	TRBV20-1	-	CSARVVGPGTGELFF	TGCAGTGCTAGAGTCGTGGGGCCCGGGACCGGGGAGCTGTTTTTT
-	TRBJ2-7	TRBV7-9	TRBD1	CASSFGGTGNYEQYF	TGTGCCAGCAGCTTTGGGGGGACAGGGAACTACGAGCAGTACTTC
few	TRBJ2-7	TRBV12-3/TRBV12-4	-	CASGRGADSSYEQYF	TGTGCCAGCGGGAGGGGGGCGGACAGCTCCTACGAGCAGTACTTC
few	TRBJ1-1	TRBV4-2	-	CASSQEAMNTEAFF	TGTGCCAGCAGCCAAGAGGCGATGAACACTGAAGCTTTCTTT